This T cell receptor beta chain was identified during a study of shared clonotypes between healthy human individuals. Trimming removed 0 bases from V and 0 bases from J; junction bases left unmatched: 5. Germline V gene data show CDR1 as KGHSH and CDR2 as LQKENI. This CDR3 has 18 amino acids. Concerning this clone: Its specificity is unknown.

For genomic DNA, unsorted samples relied on tens of millions of PBMCs. Study outcomes and limitations: An effect of sequencing depth on clonotype sharing among donors was expected. The study sampled only blood, and tissue repertoires likely differ.

Each subset's genomic DNA was split evenly across several immunoSEQ plates. Sequencing was performed with immunoSEQ multiplex PCR; in TCRdb, only in-frame clones are kept and a portion is missing. The sample contains about 480,000 clones, almost 80% of which appear only once. The genes are TRBV18 and TRBJ2-1, with 10 bases matching TRBD2. The source is a woman in her 40s in good health. Some clones in this sample may be carry-over from other donors' samples. The source material was PBMCs. CDR3 sequence reads: CASSPPGLATSSYNEQFF. The DNA for the CDR3 is TGTGCCAGCTCACCACCGGGACTAGCGACAAGCTCCTACAATGAGCAGTTCTTC. Drawing the rest from reference TRBV18 and TRBJ2-1, the complete variable domain is NAGVMQNPRHLVRRRGQEARLRCSPMKGHSHVYWYRQLPEEGLKFMVYLQKENIIDESGMPKERFSAEFPKEGPSILRIQQVVRGDSAAYFCASSPPGLATSSYNEQFFGPGTRLTVL.